This is a list of T cell receptor beta chains from one sample in a study of blood T cell repertoires in COVID-19. Some clones are missing from TCRdb's copy, which holds only in-frame ones; the method was immunoSEQ multiplex PCR. The table shows some 270,000 clones, with roughly nine tenths occurring only once. Sequencing was carried out using peripheral blood. The receptors derive from a man over 45 with acute or convalescent COVID-19. CDR3s leave out the opening cysteine and the closing phenylalanine or tryptophan. Each record gives: CDR3 protein, V gene, clone size. Not all rows give a size; the values are once, few, many and, for expanded clones, a class.

CDR3aa: ASTDHTIY
v_gene: TRBV2
abundance: .

CDR3aa: ASSRMPGTEAF
v_gene: TRBV5-4
abundance: few

CDR3aa: ASSFRTGSYEQY
v_gene: TRBV5-6
abundance: .

CDR3aa: ASSLVRGSEQY
v_gene: TRBV6-5
abundance: .

CDR3aa: ASSQDGGTTQY
v_gene: TRBV14
abundance: once

CDR3aa: ASSLAGGDGYT
v_gene: TRBV7-9
abundance: .

CDR3aa: ASSSTGGETQY
v_gene: TRBV5-4
abundance: .

CDR3aa: ASSSGGGSYNEQF
v_gene: TRBV7-8
abundance: .

CDR3aa: ASSPRTSGGLGSGELF
v_gene: TRBV5-4
abundance: .

CDR3aa: ASRSAGSSYNEQF
v_gene: TRBV5-1
abundance: .

CDR3aa: ASSRDRVSTGELF
v_gene: TRBV11-2
abundance: .

CDR3aa: ASIPNDSEDAGTDTQY
v_gene: TRBV21-1
abundance: .

CDR3aa: ASRGQPDTQY
v_gene: TRBV12-3/TRBV12-4
abundance: .

CDR3aa: ASSFWGQEYNEQF
v_gene: TRBV5-1
abundance: .

CDR3aa: ASSVSGNAGGGDTQY
v_gene: TRBV9
abundance: .

CDR3aa: ASRQQETQY
v_gene: TRBV12-3/TRBV12-4
abundance: .

CDR3aa: ASTRTGLSGNTIY
v_gene: TRBV19
abundance: .

CDR3aa: ASSLGQANQPQH
v_gene: TRBV7-2
abundance: .

CDR3aa: ASSFLNGYNSPLH
v_gene: TRBV7-2
abundance: .

CDR3aa: ASSRGGASYNEQF
v_gene: TRBV7-3
abundance: .

CDR3aa: ASMRAGGQETQY
v_gene: TRBV6-5
abundance: few

CDR3aa: ASTPPGQANSPLH
v_gene: TRBV6-6
abundance: .

CDR3aa: ASRPAGLGDGYT
v_gene: TRBV7-9
abundance: .

CDR3aa: ASSYSGRSQHGYT
v_gene: TRBV6-6
abundance: .

CDR3aa: ASSLDSGGAGSPLH
v_gene: TRBV5-1
abundance: .

CDR3aa: ASLGRDRGLETQY
v_gene: TRBV6-5
abundance: .

CDR3aa: SASPRSSSYEQY
v_gene: TRBV20-1
abundance: .

CDR3aa: SASRGSNQPQH
v_gene: TRBV20-1
abundance: .

CDR3aa: ASSQGGLPYGYT
v_gene: TRBV3-1/TRBV3-2
abundance: .

CDR3aa: ASSGRGWSSYNEQF
v_gene: TRBV28
abundance: .

CDR3aa: ASSRAFRDSSYEQY
v_gene: TRBV4-1
abundance: .

CDR3aa: ASSSSSGGSTDTQY
v_gene: TRBV7-3
abundance: .

CDR3aa: AITPYGFSYNEQF
v_gene: TRBV10-3
abundance: .

CDR3aa: ASSGGGQETQY
v_gene: TRBV10-2
abundance: once

CDR3aa: ASSPRSGETQY
v_gene: TRBV3-1/TRBV3-2
abundance: .

CDR3aa: ATQGADYNEQF
v_gene: TRBV24-1
abundance: .

CDR3aa: ASSPTLNQPQH
v_gene: TRBV18
abundance: once

CDR3aa: ASSYQRDTEAF
v_gene: TRBV6-5
abundance: .

CDR3aa: ASTPGGARETQY
v_gene: TRBV27
abundance: .

CDR3aa: ASNGKILDRGSYNEQF
v_gene: TRBV19
abundance: .

CDR3aa: ASSQDPQSGSGYT
v_gene: TRBV4-1
abundance: .

CDR3aa: ASSFRETEAF
v_gene: TRBV6-5
abundance: .

CDR3aa: ASSPQGKNTEAF
v_gene: TRBV3-1/TRBV3-2
abundance: .

CDR3aa: ASRLESSGNTIY
v_gene: TRBV19
abundance: .

CDR3aa: ASSYSREAGANVLT
v_gene: TRBV6-5
abundance: .

CDR3aa: ASSLTRNTEAF
v_gene: TRBV7-8
abundance: .

CDR3aa: ASSLSGGTEAF
v_gene: TRBV5-4
abundance: once

CDR3aa: SVEGRGETYEQY
v_gene: TRBV29-1
abundance: .

CDR3aa: ASSLQREGEQF
v_gene: TRBV7-3
abundance: .

CDR3aa: AIWQGSSGNTIY
v_gene: TRBV10-3
abundance: .

CDR3aa: ASSLYSNYGYT
v_gene: TRBV27
abundance: few

CDR3aa: ASSSVGLAGGEEQF
v_gene: TRBV5-1
abundance: .

CDR3aa: ASSYDAQGNYGYT
v_gene: TRBV7-8
abundance: .

CDR3aa: ASSQRAGTF
v_gene: TRBV3-1/TRBV3-2
abundance: once

CDR3aa: ASSLGQQETQY
v_gene: TRBV5-1
abundance: .

CDR3aa: ASSGQGAGETQY
v_gene: TRBV5-1
abundance: .

CDR3aa: ASRNSYRVANTGELF
v_gene: TRBV5-5
abundance: .

CDR3aa: ASSEEGRTPLH
v_gene: TRBV2
abundance: .

CDR3aa: ASSGPAADQPQH
v_gene: TRBV19
abundance: .